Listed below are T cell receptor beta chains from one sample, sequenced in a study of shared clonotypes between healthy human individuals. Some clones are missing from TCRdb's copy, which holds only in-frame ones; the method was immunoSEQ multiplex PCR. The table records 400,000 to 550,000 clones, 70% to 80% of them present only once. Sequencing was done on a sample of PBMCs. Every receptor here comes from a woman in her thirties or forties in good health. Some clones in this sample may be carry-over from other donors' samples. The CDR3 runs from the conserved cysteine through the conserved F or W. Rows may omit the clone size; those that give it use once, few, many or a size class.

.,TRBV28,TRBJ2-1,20,CASSLGLAGLKWGSYNEQFF
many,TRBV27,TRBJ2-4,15,CASSLEAGRFDIQYF
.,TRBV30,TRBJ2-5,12,CAWRDFQETQYF
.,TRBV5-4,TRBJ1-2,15,CASSSPGTGWGGYTF
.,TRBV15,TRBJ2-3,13,CATSRDRWDTQYF
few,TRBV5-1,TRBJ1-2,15,CASSLDGQGARGYTF
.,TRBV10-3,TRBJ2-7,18,CAISESVYLAGNSYEQYF
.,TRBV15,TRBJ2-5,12,CATSTFRQSQYF
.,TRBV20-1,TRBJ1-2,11,CSARGRDGYTF
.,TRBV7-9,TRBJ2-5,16,CASSPGLALIQETQYF
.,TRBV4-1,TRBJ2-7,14,CASSQRQGAYEQYF
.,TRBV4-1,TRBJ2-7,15,CASSLGLASSYEQYF
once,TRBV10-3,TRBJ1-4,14,CAISESRDNEKLFF
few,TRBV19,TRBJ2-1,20,CASSILQGGSSSGSGNEQFF
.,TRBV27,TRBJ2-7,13,CASSLQARDEQYF
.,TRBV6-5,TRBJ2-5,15,CASSSSGRGGETQYF
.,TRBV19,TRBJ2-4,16,CASSIPGQGAGDIQYF
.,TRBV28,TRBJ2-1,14,CASSGGIDYNEQFF
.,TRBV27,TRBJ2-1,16,CASSSLAGGPVNEQFF
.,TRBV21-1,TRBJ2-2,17,CASSDEQPRGRNGELFF
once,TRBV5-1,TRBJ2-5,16,CASSPGASGREETQYF
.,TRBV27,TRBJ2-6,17,CASRAWGVPSGANVLTF
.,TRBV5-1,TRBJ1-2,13,CASSLGGDYGYTF
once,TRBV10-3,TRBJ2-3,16,CAIRGTSGRAGNTQYF
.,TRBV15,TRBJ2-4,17,CATSTDVGGGAKNIQYF
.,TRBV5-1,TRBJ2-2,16,CASSLVAGFNTGELFF
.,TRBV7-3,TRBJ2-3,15,CASSLGSGATDTQYF
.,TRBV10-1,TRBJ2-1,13,CASSRQGAGEQFF
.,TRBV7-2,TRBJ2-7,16,CASSVDGTSGSYEQYF
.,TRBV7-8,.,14,CASSQGQGAGEQYF
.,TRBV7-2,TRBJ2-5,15,CASSNPAGGQETQYF
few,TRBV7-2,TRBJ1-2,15,CASSLGATQLYGYTF
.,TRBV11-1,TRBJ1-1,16,CASSLVGQGPYTEAFF
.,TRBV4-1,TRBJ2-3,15,CASSLQGTSTDTQYF
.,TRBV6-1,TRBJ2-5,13,CASKVLGGGTQYF
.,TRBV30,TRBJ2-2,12,CAWSVSTGELFF
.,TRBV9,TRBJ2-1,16,CASSVASGLGGNEQFF
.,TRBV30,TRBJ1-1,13,CAWSVRENTEAFF
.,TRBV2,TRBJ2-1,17,CASKAGGGYGTYNEQFF
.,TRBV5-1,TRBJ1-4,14,CASSLGGFNEKLFF
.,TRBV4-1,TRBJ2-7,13,CASRRDITYEQYF
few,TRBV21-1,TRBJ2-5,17,CASSTHSSTGHWETQYF
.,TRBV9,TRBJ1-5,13,CASSIGDYQPQHF
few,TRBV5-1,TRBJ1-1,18,CASSLGVSLGGSNTEAFF
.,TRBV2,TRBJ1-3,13,CASKGGAGNTIYF
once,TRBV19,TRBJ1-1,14,CASSKVSEGTEAFF
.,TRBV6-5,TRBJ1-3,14,CASSPRDIRNTIYF
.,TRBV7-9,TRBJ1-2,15,CASSLSGTEVYGYTF
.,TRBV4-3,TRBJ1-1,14,CASSPGTENTEAFF
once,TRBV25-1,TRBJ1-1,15,CASSGWTAPNTEAFF
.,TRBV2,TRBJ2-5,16,CASSEEGGRGSETQYF
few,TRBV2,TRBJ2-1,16,CASSPLAGGPYNEQFF
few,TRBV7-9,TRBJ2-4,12,CASSLVDGIQYF
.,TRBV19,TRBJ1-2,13,CASSPRDRNGYTF
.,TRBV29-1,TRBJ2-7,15,CSVERGAGQEYEQYF
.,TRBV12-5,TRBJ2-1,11,CASGSLNEQFF
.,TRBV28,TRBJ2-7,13,CASSLAGGGEQYF